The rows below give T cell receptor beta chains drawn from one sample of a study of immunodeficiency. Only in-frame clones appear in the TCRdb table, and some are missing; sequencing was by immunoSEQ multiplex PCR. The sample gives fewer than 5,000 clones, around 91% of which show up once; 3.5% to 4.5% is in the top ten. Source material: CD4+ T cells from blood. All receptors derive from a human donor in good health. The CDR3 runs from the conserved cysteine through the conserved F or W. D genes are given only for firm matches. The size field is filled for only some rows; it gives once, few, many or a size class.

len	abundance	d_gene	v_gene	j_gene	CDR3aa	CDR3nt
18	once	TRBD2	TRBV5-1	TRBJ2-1	CASSLEGTSGVVRNEQFF	TGCGCCAGCAGCCTGGAAGGGACTAGCGGGGTGGTTAGGAATGAGCAGTTCTTC
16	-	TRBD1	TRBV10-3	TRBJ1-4	CAIAQNPTGANEKLFF	TGTGCCATCGCGCAGAACCCGACAGGGGCTAATGAAAAACTGTTTTTT
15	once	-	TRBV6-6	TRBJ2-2	CASSYLGPYTGELFF	TGTGCCAGCAGTTACTTGGGACCATACACCGGGGAGCTGTTTTTT
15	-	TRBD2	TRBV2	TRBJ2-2	CASNLAGGPTGELFF	TGTGCCAGCAACCTAGCGGGCGGTCCAACCGGGGAGCTGTTTTTT
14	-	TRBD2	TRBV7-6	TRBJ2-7	CASSAWTSPGEQYF	TGTGCCAGCAGCGCTTGGACTAGCCCAGGGGAGCAGTACTTC
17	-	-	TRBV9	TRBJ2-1	CASSSPRSRDVYNEQFF	TGTGCCAGCAGCTCCCCTCGGTCTCGGGACGTTTACAATGAGCAGTTCTTC
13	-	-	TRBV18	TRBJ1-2	CASSPDRSYGYTF	TGTGCCAGCTCACCTGACAGGAGTTATGGCTACACCTTC
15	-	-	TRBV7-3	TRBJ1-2	CASSLPVRVDYGYTF	TGTGCCAGCAGCCTCCCTGTCCGGGTGGACTATGGCTACACCTTC
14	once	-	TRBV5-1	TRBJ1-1	CASSLVGHNTEAFF	TGCGCCAGCAGCTTGGTGGGACATAACACTGAAGCTTTCTTT
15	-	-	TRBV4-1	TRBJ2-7	CASRPMGASSYEQYF	TGCGCCAGCAGACCTATGGGGGCGAGCTCCTACGAGCAGTACTTC
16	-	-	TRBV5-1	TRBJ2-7	CASSPAPGLNSNEQYF	TGCGCCAGCAGTCCAGCGCCGGGACTCAACTCCAACGAGCAGTACTTC
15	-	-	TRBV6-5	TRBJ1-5	CASTQSDGRTQPQHF	TGTGCCAGCACCCAATCGGACGGCCGAACTCAGCCCCAGCATTTT
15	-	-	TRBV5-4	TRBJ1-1	CASFRWNTRNTEAFF	TGTGCCAGCTTCAGGTGGAACACCCGGAACACTGAAGCTTTCTTT
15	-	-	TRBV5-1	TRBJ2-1	CASSFGQGGGGEQFF	TGCGCCAGCAGCTTCGGCCAGGGTGGTGGGGGTGAGCAGTTCTTC
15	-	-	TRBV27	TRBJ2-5	CASSLWGAGWETQYF	TGTGCCAGCAGTCTTTGGGGCGCGGGGTGGGAGACCCAGTACTTC
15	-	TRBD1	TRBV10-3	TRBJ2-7	CAISGKGQEAYEQYF	TGTGCCATCAGTGGGAAGGGACAGGAAGCCTACGAGCAGTACTTC
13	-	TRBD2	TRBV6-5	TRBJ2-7	CASSYSGRYEQYF	TGTGCCAGCAGTTATAGCGGGAGATACGAGCAGTACTTC
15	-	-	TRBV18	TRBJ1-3	CASSPPTDSGNTIYF	TGTGCCAGCTCACCACCCACGGACTCTGGAAACACCATATATTTT
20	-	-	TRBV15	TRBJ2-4	CATSRDLAGDILGAKNIQYF	TGTGCCACCAGCAGAGATTTGGCGGGGGACATCCTTGGTGCCAAAAACATTCAGTACTTC
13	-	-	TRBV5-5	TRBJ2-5	CASSLGFQETQYF	TGTGCCAGCAGCTTGGGCTTCCAAGAGACCCAGTACTTC
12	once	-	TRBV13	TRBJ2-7	CASSLSSYEQYF	TGTGCCAGCAGCTTAAGCTCCTACGAGCAGTACTTC
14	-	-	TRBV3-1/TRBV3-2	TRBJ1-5	CASSRDGLNQPQHF	TGTGCCAGCAGCCGGGACGGTCTAAATCAGCCCCAGCATTTT
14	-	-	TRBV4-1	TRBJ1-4	CASSQLGGGEKLFF	TGCGCCAGCAGCCAATTAGGAGGAGGGGAAAAACTGTTTTTT
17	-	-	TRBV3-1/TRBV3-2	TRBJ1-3	CASSQKVAGRGGNTIYF	TGTGCCAGCAGCCAAAAGGTTGCAGGGCGGGGAGGAAACACCATATATTTT
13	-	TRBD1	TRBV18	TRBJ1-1	CASSRQGTTEAFF	TGTGCCAGCTCGCGACAGGGTACCACTGAAGCTTTCTTT
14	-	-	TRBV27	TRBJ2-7	CASSVQLRSYEQYF	TGTGCCAGCAGTGTCCAACTACGATCCTACGAGCAGTACTTC
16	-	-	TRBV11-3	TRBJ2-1	CASSLGGDQSYNEQFF	TGTGCCAGCAGCTTAGGAGGGGACCAGTCCTACAATGAGCAGTTCTTC
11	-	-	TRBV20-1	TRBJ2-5	CSVWGKETQYF	TGCAGTGTGTGGGGGAAAGAGACCCAGTACTTC
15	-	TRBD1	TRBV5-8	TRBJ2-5	CASRRQGLDSETQYF	TGTGCCAGCAGACGACAGGGGTTGGATAGCGAGACCCAGTACTTC